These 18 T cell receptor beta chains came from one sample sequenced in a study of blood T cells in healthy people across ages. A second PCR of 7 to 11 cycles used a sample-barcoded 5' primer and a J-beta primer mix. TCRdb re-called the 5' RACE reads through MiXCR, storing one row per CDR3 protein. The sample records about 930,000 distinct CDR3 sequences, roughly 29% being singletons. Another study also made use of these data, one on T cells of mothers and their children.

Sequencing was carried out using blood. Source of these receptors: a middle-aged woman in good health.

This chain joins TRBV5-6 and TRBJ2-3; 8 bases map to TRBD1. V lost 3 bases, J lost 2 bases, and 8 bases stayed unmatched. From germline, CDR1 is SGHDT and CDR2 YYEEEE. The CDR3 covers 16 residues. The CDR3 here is CASSYKTGVNTDTQYF. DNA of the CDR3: TGTGCCAGCAGCTACAAGACAGGGGTAAACACAGATACGCAGTATTTT.

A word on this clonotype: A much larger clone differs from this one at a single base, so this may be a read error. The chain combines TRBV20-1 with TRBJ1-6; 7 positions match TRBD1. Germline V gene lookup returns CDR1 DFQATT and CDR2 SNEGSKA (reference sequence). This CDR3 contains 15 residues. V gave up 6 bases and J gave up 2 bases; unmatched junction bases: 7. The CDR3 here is CSAPGQSPYNSPLHF. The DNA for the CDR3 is TGCAGTGCCCCGGGACAGAGCCCCTATAATTCACCCCTCCACTTT.

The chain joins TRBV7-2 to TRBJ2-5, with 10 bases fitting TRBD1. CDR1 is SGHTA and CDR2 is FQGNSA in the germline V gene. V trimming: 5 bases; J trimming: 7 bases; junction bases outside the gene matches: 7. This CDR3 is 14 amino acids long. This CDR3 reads CASSHGQGEWTQYF. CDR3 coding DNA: TGTGCCAGCAGCCACGGACAGGGGGAATGGACCCAGTACTTC.

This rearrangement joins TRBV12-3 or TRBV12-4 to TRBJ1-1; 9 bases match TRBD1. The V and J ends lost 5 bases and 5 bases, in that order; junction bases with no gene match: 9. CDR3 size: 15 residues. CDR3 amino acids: CASSPQTGGRTEAFF. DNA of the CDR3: TGTGCCAGCAGTCCTCAGACAGGGGGAAGAACTGAAGCTTTCTTT.

CDR3 sequence: CATSGGELNEQFF. The DNA of the CDR3 is TGTGCCACCAGTGGTGGGGAATTAAATGAGCAGTTCTTC. This sequence joins TRBV24-1 and TRBJ2-1; no clear D. The germline gives CDR1 KGHDR, CDR2 SFDVKD. The ends were cut back, 5 bases at V and 7 bases at J, with 11 bases in the middle. The CDR3 totals 13 residues.

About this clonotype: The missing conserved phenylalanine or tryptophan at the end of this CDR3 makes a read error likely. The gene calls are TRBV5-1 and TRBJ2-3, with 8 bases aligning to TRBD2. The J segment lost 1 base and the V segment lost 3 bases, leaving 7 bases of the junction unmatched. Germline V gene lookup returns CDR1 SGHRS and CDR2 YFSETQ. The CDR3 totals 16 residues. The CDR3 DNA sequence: TGCGCCAGCAGCTCGCGGGGAGCGGGAGGCACAGATACGCAGTATCTT. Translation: CASSSRGAGGTDTQYL.

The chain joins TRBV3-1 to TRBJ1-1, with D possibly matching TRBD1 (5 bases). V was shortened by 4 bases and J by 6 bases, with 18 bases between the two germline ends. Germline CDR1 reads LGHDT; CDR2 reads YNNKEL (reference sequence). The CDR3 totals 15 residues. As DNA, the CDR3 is TGTGCCAGCAGCCCGCGCACGGGCTTCAGGGCTGAAGCTTTCTTT. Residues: CASSPRTGFRAEAFF.

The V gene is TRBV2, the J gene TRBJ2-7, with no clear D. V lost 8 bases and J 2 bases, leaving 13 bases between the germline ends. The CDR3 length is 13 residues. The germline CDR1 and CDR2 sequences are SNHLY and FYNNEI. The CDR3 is CASAGILTYEQYF. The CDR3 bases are TGTGCCAGCGCCGGCATATTAACCTACGAGCAGTACTTC. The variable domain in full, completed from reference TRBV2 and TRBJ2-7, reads EPEVTQTPSHQVTQMGQEVILRCVPISNHLYFYWYRQILGQKVEFLVSFYNNEISEKSEIFDDQFSVERPDGSNFTLKIRSTKLEDSAMYFCASAGILTYEQYFGPGTRLTVT.

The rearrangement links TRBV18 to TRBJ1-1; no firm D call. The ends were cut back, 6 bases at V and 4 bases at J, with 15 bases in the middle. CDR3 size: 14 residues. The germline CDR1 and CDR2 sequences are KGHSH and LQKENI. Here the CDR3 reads CASSPMRVSTEAFF. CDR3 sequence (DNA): TGTGCCAGCTCCCCCATGCGGGTCAGCACTGAAGCTTTCTTT.

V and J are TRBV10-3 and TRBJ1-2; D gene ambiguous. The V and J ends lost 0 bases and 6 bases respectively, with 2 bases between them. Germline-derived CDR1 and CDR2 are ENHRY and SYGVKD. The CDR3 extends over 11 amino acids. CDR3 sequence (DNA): TGTGCCATCAGTGAGTCGGATGGCTACACCTTC. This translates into CAISESDGYTF.

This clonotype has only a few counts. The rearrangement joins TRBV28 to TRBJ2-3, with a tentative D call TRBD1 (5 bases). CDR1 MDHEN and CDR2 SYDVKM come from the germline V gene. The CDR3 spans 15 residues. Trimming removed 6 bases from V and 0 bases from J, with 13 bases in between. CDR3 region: CASSLIRGSTDTQYF. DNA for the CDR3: TGTGCCAGCAGCCTGATTAGGGGCAGCACAGATACGCAGTATTTT.

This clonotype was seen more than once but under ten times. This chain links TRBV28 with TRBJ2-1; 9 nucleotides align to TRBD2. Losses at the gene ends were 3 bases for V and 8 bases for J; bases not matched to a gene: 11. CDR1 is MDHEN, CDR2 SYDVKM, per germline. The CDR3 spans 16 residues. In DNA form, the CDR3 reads TGTGCCAGCAGTTTGAATAGCGGGGGATTAAGGTATGAGCAGTTCTTC. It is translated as CASSLNSGGLRYEQFF. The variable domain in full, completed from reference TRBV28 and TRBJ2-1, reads DVKVTQSSRYLVKRTGEKVFLECVQDMDHENMFWYRQDPGLGLRLIYFSYDVKMKEKGDIPEGYSVSREKKERFSLILESASTNQTSMYLCASSLNSGGLRYEQFFGPGTRLTVL.

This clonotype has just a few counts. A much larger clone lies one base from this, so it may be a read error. The CDR3 nucleotides read TGTGCCAGCAGGCATGGGACGGCCTACGAGCAGTACTTC. Its protein product is CASRHGTAYEQYF. J is TRBJ2-7 and V is TRBV27; the D call may be TRBD1 or TRBD2 (5 bases each). This CDR3 has 13 residues. V gave up 6 bases and J gave up 2 bases, with 11 bases separating them. Germline V gives CDR1 MNHEY, CDR2 SMNVEV (reference sequence).

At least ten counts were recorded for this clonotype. The chain's CDR3 is CSASWDTEAFF. The CDR3 region has the DNA TGCAGTGCTAGTTGGGACACTGAAGCTTTCTTT. This chain connects TRBV20-1 to TRBJ1-1; D not resolved. Germline lookup yields CDR1 DFQATT and CDR2 SNEGSKA (reference sequence). This CDR3 is built from 11 residues. Trimming removed 3 bases from V and 3 bases from J, with 5 bases in between.

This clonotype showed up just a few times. In nucleotides, the CDR3 is TGTGCCAGCAGTGAAACTAGCGGGGGGCTCCAAGAGACCCAGTACTTC. It translates to CASSETSGGLQETQYF. The chain combines TRBV2 with TRBJ2-5; TRBD2 matches at 12 bases. The CDR3 contains 16 residues. V trimming: 2 bases; J trimming: 1 base; junction bases outside the gene matches: 2. In germline, CDR1 is SNHLY, CDR2 FYNNEI.

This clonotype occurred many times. The CDR3: CASSWVDRAKNIQYF. In nucleotides, the CDR3 is TGCGCCAGCAGCTGGGTAGACAGAGCCAAAAACATTCAGTACTTC. The V gene is TRBV5-1, the J gene TRBJ2-4, with D possibly being TRBD1 (5 bases). Germline V gene lookup returns CDR1 SGHRS and CDR2 YFSETQ. The CDR3 is 15 residues long. Trimming pared 3 bases from V and 0 bases from J, leaving 10 bases between. Full variable domain (outside the CDR3, taken from reference TRBV5-1 and TRBJ2-4): KAGVTQTPRYLIKTRGQQVTLSCSPISGHRSVSWYQQTPGQGLQFLFEYFSETQRNKGNFPGRFSGRQFSNSRSEMNVSTLELGDSALYLCASSWVDRAKNIQYFGAGTRLSVL.

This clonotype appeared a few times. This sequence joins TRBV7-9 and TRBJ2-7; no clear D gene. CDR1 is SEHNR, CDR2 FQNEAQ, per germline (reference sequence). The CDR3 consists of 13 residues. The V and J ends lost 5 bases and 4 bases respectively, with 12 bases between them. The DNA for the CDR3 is TGTGCCAGCAGCCCACCGTTCGGATACGAGCAGTACTTC. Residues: CASSPPFGYEQYF.

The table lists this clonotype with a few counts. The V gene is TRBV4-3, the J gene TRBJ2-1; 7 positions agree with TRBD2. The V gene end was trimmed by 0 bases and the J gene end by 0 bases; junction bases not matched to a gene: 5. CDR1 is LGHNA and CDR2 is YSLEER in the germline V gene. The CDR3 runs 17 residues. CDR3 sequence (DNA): TGCGCCAGCAGCCAAGATAGCGGGTTTAGCTCCTACAATGAGCAGTTCTTC. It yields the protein CASSQDSGFSSYNEQFF.